A single sample is the source of the 9 T cell receptor beta chains below, sequenced in a study of blood T cell repertoires in COVID-19. Sequenced by immunoSEQ multiplex PCR; TCRdb stores in-frame clones only, minus some. The sample consists of about 85,000 clones, around 90% of them appearing once. The source material was peripheral blood. These receptors came from a man aged 55 to 70 with acute or convalescent COVID-19.

The chain couples TRBV28 to TRBJ1-5; 7 nucleotides line up with TRBD1. The CDR3 covers 14 residues. Trimming cost V 5 bases and J 3 bases; bases outside gene matches: 4. The germline V gene encodes CDR1 MDHEN and CDR2 SYDVKM. Written as DNA, the CDR3 is TGTGCCAGCAGTCCACAGGGGAACAATCAGCCCCAGCATTTT. The encoded protein is CASSPQGNNQPQHF.

CDR3 DNA: TGTGCCAGTCCGGGACTCGCGGCAAACACCATATATTTT. It encodes CASPGLAANTIYF. The rearrangement joins TRBV30 to TRBJ1-3; a possible D gene is TRBD1 (5 bases). The V end was cut by 8 bases, the J end by 6 bases, with 17 bases between. Per germline, CDR1 GTSNPN and CDR2 SVGIG (reference sequence). The CDR3 consists of 13 residues.

The gene calls are TRBV6-5 and TRBJ2-3; D unresolved. Between the trimmed V and J ends, which lost 8 bases and 4 bases, there was a span of 10 bases. CDR1 is MNHEY and CDR2 is SVGAGI in the germline V gene. The CDR3 spans 12 residues. CDR3: CASGVRSDTQYF. CDR3 nucleotides: TGTGCCAGCGGAGTTAGGTCAGATACGCAGTATTTT.

The rearrangement links TRBV29-1 to TRBJ2-3, with TRBD2 matching over 12 bases. Germline values: CDR1 SQVTM, CDR2 ANQGSEA. CDR3 length: 15 amino acids. Trimming removed 4 bases from V and 2 bases from J; junction bases left unmatched: 4. Here the CDR3 reads CSVVLAGGFTDTQYF. Here the CDR3 DNA reads TGCAGCGTTGTACTAGCGGGGGGATTCACAGATACGCAGTATTTT.

The V and J genes are TRBV5-1 and TRBJ2-7, with 8 nucleotides matching TRBD1. The CDR3 is 17 residues long. CDR1 is SGHRS and CDR2 is YFSETQ in the germline V gene. V lost 3 bases, J lost 6 bases, and 17 bases stayed unmatched. The CDR3 protein is CASSWGTGYLSLREQYF. The DNA for the CDR3 is TGCGCCAGCAGCTGGGGGACAGGCTACCTATCCCTACGCGAGCAGTACTTC.

The CDR3 region has the DNA TGTGCCAGCAGCCCCCGGAGGTCTTCGAACACTGAAGCTTTCTTT. Its protein product is CASSPRRSSNTEAFF. The chain has TRBV7-2 and TRBJ1-1; D remains unclear. From germline, CDR1 is SGHTA and CDR2 FQGNSA. The ends were cut back, 5 bases at V and 1 base at J, with 14 bases in the middle. This CDR3 comprises 15 residues.

This clone was found a few times. The chain couples TRBV11-3 to TRBJ2-1, with TRBD2 identical over 7 bases. Germline lookup yields CDR1 SGHNT and CDR2 YENEEA. The CDR3 has 14 residues. The V gene end was trimmed by 5 bases and the J gene end by 1 base; junction bases not matched to a gene: 2. The CDR3 loop is CASSAGGSYNEQFF. In DNA form, the CDR3 reads TGTGCCAGCAGCGCCGGGGGGTCCTACAATGAGCAGTTCTTC. The full variable domain, rest sourced from reference TRBV11-3 and TRBJ2-1, is EAGVVQSPRYKIIEKKQPVAFWCNPISGHNTLYWYLQNLGQGPELLIRYENEEAVDDSQLPKDRFSAERLKGVDSTLKIQPAELGDSAVYLCASSAGGSYNEQFFGPGTRLTVL.

V and J are TRBV2 and TRBJ2-1, with TRBD1 identical over 7 bases. Trimming removed 4 bases from V and 0 bases from J; junction bases left unmatched: 6. Germline CDR1 is SNHLY and CDR2 is FYNNEI. This CDR3 comprises 16 residues. CDR3 in DNA: TGTGCCAGCAGTGGACAGGGTTCGAGCTCCTACAATGAGCAGTTCTTC. This sequence encodes CASSGQGSSSYNEQFF. Full variable domain (missing parts from reference TRBV2 and TRBJ2-1): EPEVTQTPSHQVTQMGQEVILRCVPISNHLYFYWYRQILGQKVEFLVSFYNNEISEKSEIFDDQFSVERPDGSNFTLKIRSTKLEDSAMYFCASSGQGSSSYNEQFFGPGTRLTVL.

This clone turned up a few times. V and J are TRBV9 and TRBJ2-2, with a tentative D call TRBD1 (5 bases). The V gene's germline CDR1 is SGDLS and CDR2 YYNGEE. The CDR3 spans 16 residues. V lost 0 bases and J 6 bases, leaving 15 bases between the germline ends. The DNA for the CDR3 is TGTGCCAGCAGCGTAGAATTAGGGGTTGCGGCCGGGGAGCTGTTTTTT. It codes for CASSVELGVAAGELFF.